This T cell receptor beta chain came from a study of T-cell memory formation after mild COVID-19 (dated by TCRdb to the early 2020s). The study in broad terms: TCR sequence clusters from the two donors were largely donor specific. In a couple of donors, T-cell clones that expanded and contracted after mild COVID-19 were followed by sequencing TCRalpha and TCRbeta repertoires longitudinally. The cohort was made up of two young adult volunteers, one female and one male, who were previously healthy. The paper as a whole reports these results and caveats: Balanced CD4/CD8 phenotypes were observed for clones contracting from day 15 to 85, whereas a bias towards CD4+ was observed for a second wave of clones expanding from day 15 to 37. Some responding clones were found in pre-infection memory, which suggests that pre-existing cross-reactive memory T cells took part in the SARS-CoV-2 response. SARS-CoV-2 specificity was not confirmed for the second-wave clones peaking on day 37. Contracting CD4+ clones turned up mainly in the CM and EM memory subsets, whereas EMRA was where CD8+ clones were enriched. The study covered only a couple of mild cases, and larger cohorts including severe cases with pre-infection samples were considered necessary.

Ficoll-Paque density gradient centrifugation was the method used to isolate PBMCs. This clonotype was counted a few times. No cognate antigen has been identified for it. Base qualities are not provided; no much larger clone lies one nucleotide away. These reads were obtained on an Illumina NovaSeq 6000. cDNA libraries for TCRalpha and TCRbeta were prepared by 5'RACE using constant-segment primers, with sample barcodes and unique molecular identifiers added. Trizol reagent was used to extract RNA from every sample. Libraries were amplified in two PCR steps, with a second sample barcode and Illumina TruSeq adapters added in the second step. Libraries were sequenced on an Illumina NovaSeq with 2 x 150 bp paired-end reads. The authors processed their data as follows. The reads were demultiplexed and collapsed into UMI-guided consensus sequences using migec v1.2.7. Using mixcr v2.1.11, UMI consensuses were aligned to TRA and TRB V and J templates and then assembled into clonotypes. A clonotype was counted as expanded or contracted only if both edgeR and NoisET called the change significant, with noise models trained on biological replicates. For edgeR calls, a false discovery rate-adjusted p below 0.01 and a log2 fold-change threshold of 1 were applied. As an exploratory analysis of dynamics, max-normalized trajectories of the 1000 most abundant clonotypes were examined by PCA with hierarchical clustering. Separately sequenced CD4+ and CD8+ repertoires were used to assign a CD4 or CD8 phenotype to each responding clone. In TCRdb, the public reads were trimmed at Q25 with fastp and aligned with MiXCR, with productive beta chains retained. Identical CDR3 protein sequences are pooled into one entry, listed with their most common genes and DNA. What appears here as the V and J calls and clone size reflects TCRdb's work, not the paper's. Counted in this sample were fewer than 300,000 distinct CDR3 sequences; more than 15% of them appeared once. The top ten clonotypes cover roughly 24% of the sample.

The sample consisted of PBMCs or a T cell subset sorted from them (not recorded which). This TCR derives from a man between 18 and 35 years old who had mild COVID-19 (a few samples of this study predate the infection). The sample titles of this study are shuffled in the database, so cell type and time point are left out; the donor was told from shared clones.

The DNA reads as follows: TGTGCCAGCAGCCATCGCGGCAGGGGGCGAGATACGCAGTATTTT. This is translated as CASSHRGRGRDTQYF. Recombination connected TRBV14 to TRBJ2-3, and 8 junctional nucleotides match TRBD1. Germline trimming amounts to 3 bases on V and 5 bases on J, with 7 as the count of junction bases outside the gene matches. In the germline V gene, CDR1 corresponds to SGHDN and CDR2 to FVKESK. Including cysteine and phenylalanine, the CDR3 has 15 amino acids. The CDR3 DNA has 45 bases and is translated from base 1.